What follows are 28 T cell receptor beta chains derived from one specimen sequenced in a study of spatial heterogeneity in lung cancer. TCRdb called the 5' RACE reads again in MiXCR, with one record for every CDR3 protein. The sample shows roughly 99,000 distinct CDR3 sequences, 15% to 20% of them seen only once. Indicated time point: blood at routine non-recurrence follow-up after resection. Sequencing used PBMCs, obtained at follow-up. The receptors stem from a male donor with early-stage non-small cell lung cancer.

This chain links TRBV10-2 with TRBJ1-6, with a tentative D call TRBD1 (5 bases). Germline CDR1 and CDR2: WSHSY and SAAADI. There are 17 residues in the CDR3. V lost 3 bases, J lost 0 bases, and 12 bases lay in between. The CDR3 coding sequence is TGCGCCAGCAGTGAAACACAGGTCGGCTCCTATAATTCACCCCTCCACTTT. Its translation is CASSETQVGSYNSPLHF.

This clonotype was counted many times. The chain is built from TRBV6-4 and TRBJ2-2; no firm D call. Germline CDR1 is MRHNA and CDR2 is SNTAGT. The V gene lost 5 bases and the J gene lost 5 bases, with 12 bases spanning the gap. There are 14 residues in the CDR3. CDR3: CASSLLLGTGELFF. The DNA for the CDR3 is TGTGCCAGCAGTCTCCTCCTGGGGACCGGGGAGCTGTTTTTT.

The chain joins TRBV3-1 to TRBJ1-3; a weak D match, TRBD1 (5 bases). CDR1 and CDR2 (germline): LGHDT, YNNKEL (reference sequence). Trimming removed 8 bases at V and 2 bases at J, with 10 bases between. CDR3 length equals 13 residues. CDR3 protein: CASSREAGNTIYF. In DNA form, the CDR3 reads TGTGCCAGCTCCAGGGAAGCTGGAAACACCATATATTTT.

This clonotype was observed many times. This chain's CDR3 is CAISDPSGSSYEQYF. CDR3 sequence (DNA): TGTGCCATCAGTGATCCTAGCGGGAGCTCCTACGAGCAGTACTTC. The genes are TRBV10-3 and TRBJ2-7; 10 nucleotides line up with TRBD2. V gave up 3 bases and J gave up 0 bases; unmatched junction bases: 2. The length of the CDR3 is 15 residues. Germline values: CDR1 ENHRY, CDR2 SYGVKD.

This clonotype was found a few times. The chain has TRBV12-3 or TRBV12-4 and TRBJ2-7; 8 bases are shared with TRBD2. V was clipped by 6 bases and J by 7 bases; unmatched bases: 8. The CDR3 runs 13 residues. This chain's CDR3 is CASRQRENQEQYF. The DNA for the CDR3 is TGTGCCAGCAGGCAGCGGGAGAATCAGGAGCAGTACTTC.

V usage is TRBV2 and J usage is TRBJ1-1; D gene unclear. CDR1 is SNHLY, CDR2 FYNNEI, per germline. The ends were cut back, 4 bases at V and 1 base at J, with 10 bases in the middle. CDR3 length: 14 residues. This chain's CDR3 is CASSGGRGNTEAFF. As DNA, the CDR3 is TGTGCCAGCAGTGGGGGTCGTGGGAACACTGAAGCTTTCTTT.

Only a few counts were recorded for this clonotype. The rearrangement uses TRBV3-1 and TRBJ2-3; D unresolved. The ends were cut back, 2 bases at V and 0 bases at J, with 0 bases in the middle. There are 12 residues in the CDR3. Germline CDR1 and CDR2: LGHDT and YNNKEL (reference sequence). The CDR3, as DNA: TGTGCCAGCAGCCAAAGCACAGATACGCAGTATTTT. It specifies CASSQSTDTQYF.

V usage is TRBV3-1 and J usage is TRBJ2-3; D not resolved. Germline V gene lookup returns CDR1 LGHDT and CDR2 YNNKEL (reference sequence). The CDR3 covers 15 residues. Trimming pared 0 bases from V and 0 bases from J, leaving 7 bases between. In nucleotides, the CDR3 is TGTGCCAGCAGCCAAGATGAGTTAAGCACAGATACGCAGTATTTT. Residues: CASSQDELSTDTQYF.

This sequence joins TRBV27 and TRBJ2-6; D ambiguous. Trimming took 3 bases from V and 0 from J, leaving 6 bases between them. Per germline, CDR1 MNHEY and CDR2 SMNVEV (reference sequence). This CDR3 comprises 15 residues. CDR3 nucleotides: TGTGCCAGCAGTTTGTTGAACTCTGGGGCCAACGTCCTGACTTTC. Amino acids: CASSLLNSGANVLTF.

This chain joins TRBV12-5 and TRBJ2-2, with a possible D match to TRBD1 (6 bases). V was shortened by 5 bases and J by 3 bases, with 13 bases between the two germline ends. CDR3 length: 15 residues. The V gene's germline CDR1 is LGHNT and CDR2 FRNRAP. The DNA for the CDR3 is TGTGCTAGTGGTCGAGGGGGTCTCGACACCGGGGAGCTGTTTTTT. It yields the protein CASGRGGLDTGELFF.

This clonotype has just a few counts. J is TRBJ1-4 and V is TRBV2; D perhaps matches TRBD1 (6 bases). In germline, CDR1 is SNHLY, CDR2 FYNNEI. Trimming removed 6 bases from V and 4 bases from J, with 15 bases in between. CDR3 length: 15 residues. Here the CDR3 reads CASRGQGRINEKLFF. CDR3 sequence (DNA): TGTGCCAGCAGGGGCCAGGGGCGGATTAATGAAAAACTGTTTTTT. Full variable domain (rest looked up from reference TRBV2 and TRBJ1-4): EPEVTQTPSHQVTQMGQEVILRCVPISNHLYFYWYRQILGQKVEFLVSFYNNEISEKSEIFDDQFSVERPDGSNFTLKIRSTKLEDSAMYFCASRGQGRINEKLFFGSGTQLSVL.

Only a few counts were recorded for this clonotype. CDR3 loop: CAIILRDRGTRGNQPQHF. In DNA, the CDR3 is TGTGCCATCATTTTACGGGACAGGGGCACAAGGGGCAATCAGCCCCAGCATTTT. The chain uses TRBV10-3 and TRBJ1-5; 10 nucleotides agree with TRBD1. Per germline, CDR1 ENHRY and CDR2 SYGVKD. The V and J ends lost 7 bases and 2 bases, in that order; junction bases with no gene match: 14. The CDR3 is 18 residues long.

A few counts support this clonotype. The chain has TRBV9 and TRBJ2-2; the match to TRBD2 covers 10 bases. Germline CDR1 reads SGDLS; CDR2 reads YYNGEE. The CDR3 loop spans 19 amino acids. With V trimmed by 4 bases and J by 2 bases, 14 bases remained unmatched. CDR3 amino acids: CASSLGSVAGGVNTGELFF. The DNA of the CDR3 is TGTGCCAGCAGCCTTGGTTCGGTAGCGGGAGGAGTAAACACCGGGGAGCTGTTTTTT. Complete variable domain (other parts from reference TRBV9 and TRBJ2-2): DSGVTQTPKHLITATGQRVTLRCSPRSGDLSVYWYQQSLDQGLQFLIQYYNGEERAKGNILERFSAQQFPDLHSELNLSSLELGDSALYFCASSLGSVAGGVNTGELFFGEGSRLTVL.

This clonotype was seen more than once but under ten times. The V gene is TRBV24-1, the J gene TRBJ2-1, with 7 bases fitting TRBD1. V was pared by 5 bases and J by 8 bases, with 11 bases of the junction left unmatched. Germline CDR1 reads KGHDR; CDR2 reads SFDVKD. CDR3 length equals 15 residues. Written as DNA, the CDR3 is TGTGCCACCAGTGCCCTAGGTACCCAGGGGGATGAGCAGTTCTTC. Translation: CATSALGTQGDEQFF.

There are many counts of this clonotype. The CDR3 sequence: CSVGRERQETQYF. Here the CDR3 DNA reads TGCAGCGTTGGGCGGGAGCGGCAAGAGACCCAGTACTTC. The gene calls are TRBV29-1 and TRBJ2-5, with 7 bases matching TRBD2. With V trimmed by 4 bases and J by 2 bases, 4 bases remained unmatched. Germline V gene lookup returns CDR1 SQVTM and CDR2 ANQGSEA. The CDR3 spans 13 residues.

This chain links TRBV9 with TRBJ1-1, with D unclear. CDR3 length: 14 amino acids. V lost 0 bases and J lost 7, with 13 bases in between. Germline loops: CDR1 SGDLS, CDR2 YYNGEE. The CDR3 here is CASSVGIGKDEAFF. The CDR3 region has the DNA TGTGCCAGCAGCGTAGGGATAGGCAAGGATGAAGCTTTCTTT.

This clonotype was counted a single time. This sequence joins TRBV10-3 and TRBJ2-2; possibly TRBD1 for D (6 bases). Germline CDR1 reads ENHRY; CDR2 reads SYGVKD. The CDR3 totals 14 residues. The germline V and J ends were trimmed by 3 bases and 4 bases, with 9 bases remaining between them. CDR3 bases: TGTGCCATCAGTGACAGGGGTAGCACCGGGGAGCTGTTTTTT. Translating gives CAISDRGSTGELFF.

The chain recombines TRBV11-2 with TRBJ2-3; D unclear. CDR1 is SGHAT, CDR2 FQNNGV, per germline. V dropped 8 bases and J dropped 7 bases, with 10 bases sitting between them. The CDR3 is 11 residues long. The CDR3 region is CASEWRNTQYF. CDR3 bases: TGTGCCAGCGAGTGGCGGAATACGCAGTATTTT.

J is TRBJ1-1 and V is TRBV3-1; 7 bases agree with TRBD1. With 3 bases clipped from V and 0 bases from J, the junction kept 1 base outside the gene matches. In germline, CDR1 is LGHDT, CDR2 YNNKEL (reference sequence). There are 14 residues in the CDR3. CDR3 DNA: TGTGCCAGCAGCCATGGGACAGTGAACACTGAAGCTTTCTTT. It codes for CASSHGTVNTEAFF.

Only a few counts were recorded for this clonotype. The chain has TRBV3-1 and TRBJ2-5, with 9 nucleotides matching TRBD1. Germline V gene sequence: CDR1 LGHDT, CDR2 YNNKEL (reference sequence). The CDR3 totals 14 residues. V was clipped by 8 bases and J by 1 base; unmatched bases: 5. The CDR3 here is CASLRTGAQETQYF. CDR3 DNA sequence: TGTGCCAGCCTCAGGACAGGGGCCCAAGAGACCCAGTACTTC.

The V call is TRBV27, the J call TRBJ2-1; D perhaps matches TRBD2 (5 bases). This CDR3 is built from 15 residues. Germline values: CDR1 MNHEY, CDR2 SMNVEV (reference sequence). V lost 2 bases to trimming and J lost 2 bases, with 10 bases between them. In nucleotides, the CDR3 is TGTGCCAGCAGTTTAAGGCAGACTACCTACAATGAGCAGTTCTTC. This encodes CASSLRQTTYNEQFF.

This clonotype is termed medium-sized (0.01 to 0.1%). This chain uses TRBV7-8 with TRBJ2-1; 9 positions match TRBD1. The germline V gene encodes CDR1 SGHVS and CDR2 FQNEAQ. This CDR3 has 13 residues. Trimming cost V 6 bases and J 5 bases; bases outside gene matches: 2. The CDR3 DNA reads TGTGCCAGCAGTTGGACAGGGGACAATGAGCAGTTCTTC. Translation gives CASSWTGDNEQFF. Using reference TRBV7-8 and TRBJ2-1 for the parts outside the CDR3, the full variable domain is GAGVSQSPRYKVAKRGQDVALRCDPISGHVSLFWYQQALGQGPEFLTYFQNEAQLDKSGLPSDRFFAERPEGSVSTLKIQRTQQEDSAVYLCASSWTGDNEQFFGPGTRLTVL.

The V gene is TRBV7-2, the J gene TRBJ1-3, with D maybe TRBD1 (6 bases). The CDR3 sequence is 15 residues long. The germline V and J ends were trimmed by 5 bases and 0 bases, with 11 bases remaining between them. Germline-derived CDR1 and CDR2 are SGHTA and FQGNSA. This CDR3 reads CASSPTGYSGNTIYF. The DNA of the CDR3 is TGTGCCAGCAGCCCGACAGGCTACTCTGGAAACACCATATATTTT.

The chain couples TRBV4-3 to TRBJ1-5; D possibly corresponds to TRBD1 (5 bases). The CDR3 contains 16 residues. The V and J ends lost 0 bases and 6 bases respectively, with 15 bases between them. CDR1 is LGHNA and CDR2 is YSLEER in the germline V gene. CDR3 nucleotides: TGCGCCAGCAGCCAAGATTTGGCAGGGACGACTCAGCCCCAGCATTTT. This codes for CASSQDLAGTTQPQHF.

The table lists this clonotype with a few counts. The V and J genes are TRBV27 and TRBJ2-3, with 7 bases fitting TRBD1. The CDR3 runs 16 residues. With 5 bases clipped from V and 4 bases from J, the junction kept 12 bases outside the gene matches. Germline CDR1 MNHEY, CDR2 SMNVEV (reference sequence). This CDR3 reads CASSPGTAVRSDTQYF. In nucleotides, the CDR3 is TGTGCCAGCAGTCCCGGGACAGCCGTTAGGTCAGATACGCAGTATTTT.

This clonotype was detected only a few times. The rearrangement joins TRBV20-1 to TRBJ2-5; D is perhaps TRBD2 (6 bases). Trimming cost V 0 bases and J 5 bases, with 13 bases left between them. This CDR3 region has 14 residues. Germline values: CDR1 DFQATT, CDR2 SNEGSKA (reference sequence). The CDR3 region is CSARDGLRGETQYF. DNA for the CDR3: TGCAGTGCTAGAGATGGCCTGCGGGGCGAGACCCAGTACTTC.

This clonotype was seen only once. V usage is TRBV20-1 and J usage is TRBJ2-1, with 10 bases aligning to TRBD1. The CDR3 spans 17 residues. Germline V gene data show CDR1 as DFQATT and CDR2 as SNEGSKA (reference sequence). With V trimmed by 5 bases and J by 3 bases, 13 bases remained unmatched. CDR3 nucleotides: TGCAGTGCTCCACGGACCGGGACAGGGGACTTCTACAATGAGCAGTTCTTC. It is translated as CSAPRTGTGDFYNEQFF.

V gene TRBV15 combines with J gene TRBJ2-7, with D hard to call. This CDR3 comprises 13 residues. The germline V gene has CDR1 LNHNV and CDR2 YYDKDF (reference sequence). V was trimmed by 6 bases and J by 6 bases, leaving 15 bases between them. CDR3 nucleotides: TGTGCCACCAGGAACCTTCCCTCTGGCGAGCAGTACTTC. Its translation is CATRNLPSGEQYF. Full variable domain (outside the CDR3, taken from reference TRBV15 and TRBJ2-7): DAMVIQNPRYQVTQFGKPVTLSCSQTLNHNVMYWYQQKSSQAPKLLFHYYDKDFNNEADTPDNFQSRRPNTSFCFLDIRSPGLGDTAMYLCATRNLPSGEQYFGPGTRLTVT.